The TCR beta chain under discussion was sequenced for a study of cytomegalovirus exposure and HLA in healthy donors. In the PCR, 60 Vbeta and 13 Jbeta primers were used. Some clones are missing from TCRdb's copy, which holds only in-frame ones; the method was immunoSEQ multiplex PCR. The data show about 220,000 clones, approximately 68% seen once. The CDR3 extends over 13 amino acids. The germline V and J ends were trimmed by 10 bases and 2 bases, with 11 bases remaining between them. Germline CDR1 and CDR2: LNHDA and SQIVND (reference sequence). Study-level points and caveats: A later analysis appeared to link common viral pathogens to several of the most significant clusters. Other equally common chains were less clonally expanded than HLA-associated TCR beta chains, a later analysis showed. The study flagged approximately 180 TCR beta chains as cytomegalovirus-associated. Excluded were some V segments that proved indistinguishable, including TRBV6-2 and TRBV6-3.

Turning to this clone: Its antigen is currently unknown.

The receptor was derived from a woman aged 25 to 39 in good health and CMV-seronegative. V is TRBV19 and J is TRBJ2-2; a possible D gene is TRBD2 (7 bases). The source material was PBMCs. CDR3 amino acids: CATRGANTGELFF. The CDR3 region has the DNA TGTGCCACTCGGGGGGCCAACACCGGGGAGCTGTTTTTT.